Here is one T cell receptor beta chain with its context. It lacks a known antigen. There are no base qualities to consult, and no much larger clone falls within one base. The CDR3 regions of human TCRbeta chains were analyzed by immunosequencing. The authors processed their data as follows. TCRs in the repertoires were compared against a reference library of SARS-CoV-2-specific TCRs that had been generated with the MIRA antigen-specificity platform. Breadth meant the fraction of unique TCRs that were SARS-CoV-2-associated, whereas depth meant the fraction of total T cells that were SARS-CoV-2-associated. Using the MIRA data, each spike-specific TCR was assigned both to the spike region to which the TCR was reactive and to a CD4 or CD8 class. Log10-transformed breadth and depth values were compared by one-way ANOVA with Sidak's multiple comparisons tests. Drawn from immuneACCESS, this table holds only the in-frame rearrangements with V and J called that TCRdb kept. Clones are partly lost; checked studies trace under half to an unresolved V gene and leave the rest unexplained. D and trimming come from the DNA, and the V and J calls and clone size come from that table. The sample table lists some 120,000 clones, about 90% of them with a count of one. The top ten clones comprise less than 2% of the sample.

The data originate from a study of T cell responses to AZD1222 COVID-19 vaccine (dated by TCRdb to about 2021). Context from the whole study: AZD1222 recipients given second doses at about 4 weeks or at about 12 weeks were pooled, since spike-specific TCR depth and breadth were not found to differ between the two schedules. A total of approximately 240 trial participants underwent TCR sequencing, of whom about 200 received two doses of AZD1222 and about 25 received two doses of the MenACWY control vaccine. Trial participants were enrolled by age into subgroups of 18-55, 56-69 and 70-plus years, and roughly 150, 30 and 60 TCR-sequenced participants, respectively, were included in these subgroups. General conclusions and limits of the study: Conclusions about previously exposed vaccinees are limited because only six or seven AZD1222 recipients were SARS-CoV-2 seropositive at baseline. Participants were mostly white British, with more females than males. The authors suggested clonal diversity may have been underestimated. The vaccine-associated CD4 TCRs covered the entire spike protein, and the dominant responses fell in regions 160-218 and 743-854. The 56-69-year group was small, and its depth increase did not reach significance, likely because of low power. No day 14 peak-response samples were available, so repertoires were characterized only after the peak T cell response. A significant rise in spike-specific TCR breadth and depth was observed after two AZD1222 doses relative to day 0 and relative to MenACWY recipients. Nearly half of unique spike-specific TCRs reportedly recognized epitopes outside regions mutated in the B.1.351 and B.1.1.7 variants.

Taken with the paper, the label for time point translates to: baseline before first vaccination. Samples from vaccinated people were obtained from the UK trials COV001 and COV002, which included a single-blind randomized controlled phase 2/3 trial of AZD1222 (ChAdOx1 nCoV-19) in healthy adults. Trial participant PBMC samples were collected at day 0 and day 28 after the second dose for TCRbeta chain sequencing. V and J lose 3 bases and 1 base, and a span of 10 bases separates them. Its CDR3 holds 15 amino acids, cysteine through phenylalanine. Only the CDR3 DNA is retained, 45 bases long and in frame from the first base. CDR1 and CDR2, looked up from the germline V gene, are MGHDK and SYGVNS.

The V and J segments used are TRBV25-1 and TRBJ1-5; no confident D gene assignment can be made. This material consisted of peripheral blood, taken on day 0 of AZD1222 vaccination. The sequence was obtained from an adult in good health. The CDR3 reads CASSDWAESNQPQHF. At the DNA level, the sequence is TGTGCCAGCAGTGATTGGGCAGAGAGCAATCAGCCCCAGCATTTT.